The rows below give T cell receptor beta chains drawn from one sample of a study of CD8 T cells in ankylosing spondylitis. TCRdb used MiXCR to reprocess the 5' RACE reads, holding one entry per CDR3 protein. The table lists 180,000 or so distinct CDR3 sequences, 9.5% to 13% of them singletons. Sequencing input: blood, either unsorted or a sorted T cell fraction (not recorded which). The receptor source for this set is a male donor with ankylosing spondylitis or in good health (not recorded which). The CDR3 runs from the conserved cysteine through the conserved F or W. The D gene is left open where the match is weak. Where a row states a size, it is once, few, many or the class of an expanded clone; other rows omit it.

j_call v_call clone_size d_call cdr3_nt cdr3_aa
TRBJ1-5 TRBV2 few . TGTGCCAGCAGCGAGAGTGAGGAGCCCCAGCATTTT CASSESEEPQHF
TRBJ2-1 TRBV28 . TRBD2 TGTGCCATCGGCCCCGGACTAGACTCGGATGAGCAGTTCTTC CAIGPGLDSDEQFF
TRBJ1-2 TRBV15 many . TGTGCCACCAGCAGAGATTTGGGTGGTGATGGCTACACCTTC CATSRDLGGDGYTF
TRBJ2-7 TRBV29-1 . . TGCAGCGTTGCTGGGCAGGGCCCGTACGAGCAGTACTTC CSVAGQGPYEQYF
TRBJ1-2 TRBV5-1 many . TGCGCCAGCAGCTCGGACGGATTTAACTATGGCTACACCTTC CASSSDGFNYGYTF
TRBJ2-2 TRBV5-1 few . TGCGCCAGCAGCTGGGGGGTAGTGACTAACACCGGGGAGCTGTTTTTT CASSWGVVTNTGELFF
TRBJ2-3 TRBV6-5 few . TGTGCCAGCAGTTACTCGAGGAACTACGGGACAGATACGCAGTATTTT CASSYSRNYGTDTQYF
TRBJ2-7 TRBV20-1 many TRBD2 TGCAGTGCTAGGGGGACTAGCGGGCCTTTCTCCTACGAGCAGTACTTC CSARGTSGPFSYEQYF
TRBJ1-2 TRBV7-2 . TRBD1 TGTGCCAGCAGTCGGCTTGGGGACAGGGACTATGGCTACACCTTC CASSRLGDRDYGYTF
TRBJ2-1 TRBV5-1 many . TGCGCCAGCAGCTTGGCCGGGACAAATTCTAATGAGCAGTTCTTC CASSLAGTNSNEQFF
TRBJ2-7 TRBV25-1 many . TGTGCCAGCAGTGGACAGTTCTACGAGCAGTACTTC CASSGQFYEQYF
TRBJ2-1 TRBV9 many TRBD2 TGTGCCAGCAGCGTAGCGGGGACTAGTGGAAGGAATGAGCAGTTCTTC CASSVAGTSGRNEQFF
TRBJ1-2 TRBV29-1 . . TGCAGCGCCTTGGGGGGGGGCTACGGCTACACCTTC CSALGGGYGYTF
TRBJ1-2 TRBV27 many TRBD1 TGTGCCAGCAGTTCGCGACAGGGGGCGTTATCCTCCTATGGCTACACCTTC CASSSRQGALSSYGYTF
TRBJ2-7 TRBV19 few . TGTGCCAGTAGTACCTTCGAGACAGGGACTGGATACGAGCAGTACTTC CASSTFETGTGYEQYF
TRBJ2-7 TRBV5-1 many TRBD1 TGCGCCAGCAGCTTGGAAGTGACAGGGTCAAGTAGCGAGCAGTACTTC CASSLEVTGSSSEQYF
TRBJ1-6 TRBV7-6 many TRBD1 TGTGCCAGCAGCTCCTTACAGGGGAAGAATTCACCCCTCCACTTT CASSSLQGKNSPLHF
TRBJ1-6 TRBV3-1 few TRBD1 TGTGCCAGCAGCCGAGGACAGGGAGGGATTTCACCCCTCCACTTT CASSRGQGGISPLHF
TRBJ2-7 TRBV12-3/TRBV12-4 many . TGTGCCAGCACCGGCGTTGGGGGGCGAAACGAGCAGTACTTC CASTGVGGRNEQYF
TRBJ2-1 TRBV12-3/TRBV12-4 few TRBD1 TGTGCCAGCAGTTTCCGAGGGGGCGATGAGCAGTTCTTC CASSFRGGDEQFF
TRBJ1-4 TRBV9 many . TGTGCCAGCAGCGTAGGCCCTCAAGGGGTAGATGAAAAACTGTTTTTT CASSVGPQGVDEKLFF
TRBJ2-1 TRBV5-4 many . TGTGCCAGCAGCTTTACTTTGTACAATGAGCAGTTCTTC CASSFTLYNEQFF
TRBJ2-5 TRBV10-2 many . TGCGCCAGCAGACCCCGACAGGAGGGGGCCCAGTACTTC CASRPRQEGAQYF
TRBJ2-5 TRBV3-1 many TRBD1 TGTGCCAGCGGACAGGGAACAGAGACCCAGTACTTC CASGQGTETQYF
TRBJ1-3 TRBV6-5 many . TGTGCCAGCAGTTACACGGGGGGTTCTCCAAACACCATATATTTT CASSYTGGSPNTIYF
TRBJ2-1 TRBV7-9 few TRBD1 TGTGCCAGCAGCCCACAGGGGACCTACAATGAGCAGTTCTTC CASSPQGTYNEQFF
TRBJ1-2 TRBV5-1 many . TGCGCCAGCAGCCCGACCGGCTCTGCAGGGCTATATGGCTACACCTTC CASSPTGSAGLYGYTF
TRBJ1-1 TRBV6-5 many TRBD1 TGTGCCAGCATTTCAGGGGGCTGGGGAACTGAAGCTTTCTTT CASISGGWGTEAFF
TRBJ1-5 TRBV1 . . TGCGCCAGCAGTCAAGAGGGGGCCCGGAACAATCAGCGCCAGCATTTT CASSQEGARNNQRQHF
TRBJ2-1 TRBV11-2 few . TGTGCCAGCAGCCTAAACAGCGTCAATGAGCAGTTCTTC CASSLNSVNEQFF
TRBJ2-4 TRBV3-1 many . TGTGCCAGCAGCCAAGGAGCAGGGCCCAAAAACATTCAGTACTTC CASSQGAGPKNIQYF
TRBJ2-1 TRBV24-1 many TRBD2 TGTGCCACCAGTGAGCGACTAGCGGGGGGGTCTTACAATGAGCAGTTCTTC CATSERLAGGSYNEQFF
TRBJ2-4 TRBV6-5 many . TGTGCCAGCAGTTACTCCACAGGGACGAGCATTCAGTACTTC CASSYSTGTSIQYF